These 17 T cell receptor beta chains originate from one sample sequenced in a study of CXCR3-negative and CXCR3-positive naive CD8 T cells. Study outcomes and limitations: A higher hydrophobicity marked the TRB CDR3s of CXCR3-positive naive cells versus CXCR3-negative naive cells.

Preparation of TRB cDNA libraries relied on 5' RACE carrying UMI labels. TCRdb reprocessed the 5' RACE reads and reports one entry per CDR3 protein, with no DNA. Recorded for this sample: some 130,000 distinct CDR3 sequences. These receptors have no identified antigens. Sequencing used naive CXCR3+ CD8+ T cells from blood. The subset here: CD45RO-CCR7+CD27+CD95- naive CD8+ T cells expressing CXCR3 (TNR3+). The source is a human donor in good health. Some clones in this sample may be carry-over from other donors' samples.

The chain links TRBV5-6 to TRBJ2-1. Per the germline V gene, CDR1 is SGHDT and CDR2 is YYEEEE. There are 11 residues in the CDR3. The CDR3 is CASSWDFEQFF.

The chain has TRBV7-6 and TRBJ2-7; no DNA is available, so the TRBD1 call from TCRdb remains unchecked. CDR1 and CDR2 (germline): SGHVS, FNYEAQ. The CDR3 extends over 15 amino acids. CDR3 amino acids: CASSSMGQGIHEQYF.

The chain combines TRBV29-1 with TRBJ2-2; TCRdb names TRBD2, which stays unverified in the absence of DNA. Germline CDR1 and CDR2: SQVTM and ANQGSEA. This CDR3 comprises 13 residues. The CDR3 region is CSVPRTNTGELFF.

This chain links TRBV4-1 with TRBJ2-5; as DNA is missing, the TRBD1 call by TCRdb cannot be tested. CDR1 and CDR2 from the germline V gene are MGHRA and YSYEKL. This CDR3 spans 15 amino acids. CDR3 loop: CASSQDEGAQETQYF.

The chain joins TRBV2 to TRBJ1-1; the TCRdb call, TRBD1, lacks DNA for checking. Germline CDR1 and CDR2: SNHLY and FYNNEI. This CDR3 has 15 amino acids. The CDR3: CASRMTGGPNTEAFF.

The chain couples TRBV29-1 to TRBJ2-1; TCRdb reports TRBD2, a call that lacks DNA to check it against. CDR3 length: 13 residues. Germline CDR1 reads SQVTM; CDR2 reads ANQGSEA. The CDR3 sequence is CSAAGTSGNEQFF.

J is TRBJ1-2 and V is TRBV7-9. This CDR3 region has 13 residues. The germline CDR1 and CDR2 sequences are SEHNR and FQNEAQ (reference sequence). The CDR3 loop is CASSSANNYGYTF.

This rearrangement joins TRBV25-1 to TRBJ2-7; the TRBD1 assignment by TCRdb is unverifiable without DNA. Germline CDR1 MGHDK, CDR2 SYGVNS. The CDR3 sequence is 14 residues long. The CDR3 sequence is CASSAGTGGYEQYF.

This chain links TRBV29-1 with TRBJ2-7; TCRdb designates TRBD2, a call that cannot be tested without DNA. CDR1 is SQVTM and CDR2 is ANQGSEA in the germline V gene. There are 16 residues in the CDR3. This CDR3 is CSVEDPLAGGIGEQYF.

The CDR3 here is CATSKGWAYEQYF. The chain couples TRBV15 to TRBJ2-7; TCRdb gives TRBD2 as the D gene, but with no DNA this cannot be confirmed. Germline CDR1 LNHNV, CDR2 YYDKDF (reference sequence). The CDR3 sequence is 13 residues long.

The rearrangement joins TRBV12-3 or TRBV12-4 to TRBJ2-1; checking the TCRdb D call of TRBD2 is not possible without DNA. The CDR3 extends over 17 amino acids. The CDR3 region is CASSLWPSGGAYNEQFF.

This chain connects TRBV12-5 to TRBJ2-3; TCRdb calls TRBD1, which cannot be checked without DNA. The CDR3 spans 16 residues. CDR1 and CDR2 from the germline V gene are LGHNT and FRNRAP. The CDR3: CASGLVGGNAGDTQYF.

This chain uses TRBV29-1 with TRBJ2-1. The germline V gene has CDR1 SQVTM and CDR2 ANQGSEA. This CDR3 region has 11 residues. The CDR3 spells CSVEDLWEQFF.

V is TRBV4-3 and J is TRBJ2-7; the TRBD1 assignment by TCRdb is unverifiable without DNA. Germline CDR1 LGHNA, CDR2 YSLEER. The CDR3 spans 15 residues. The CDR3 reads CASSQETGATYEQYF.

The CDR3 here is CASTFGETQYF. The chain has TRBV27 and TRBJ2-5. CDR3 size: 11 residues. CDR1 is MNHEY, CDR2 SMNVEV, per germline (reference sequence).

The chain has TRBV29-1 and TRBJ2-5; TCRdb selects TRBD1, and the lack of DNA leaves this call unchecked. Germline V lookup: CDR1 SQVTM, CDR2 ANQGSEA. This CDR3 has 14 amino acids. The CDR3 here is CSVVGREYQETQYF.

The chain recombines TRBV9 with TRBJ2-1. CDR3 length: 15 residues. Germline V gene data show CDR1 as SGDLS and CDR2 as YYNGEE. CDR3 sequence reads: CASSVDFPSYNEQFF.